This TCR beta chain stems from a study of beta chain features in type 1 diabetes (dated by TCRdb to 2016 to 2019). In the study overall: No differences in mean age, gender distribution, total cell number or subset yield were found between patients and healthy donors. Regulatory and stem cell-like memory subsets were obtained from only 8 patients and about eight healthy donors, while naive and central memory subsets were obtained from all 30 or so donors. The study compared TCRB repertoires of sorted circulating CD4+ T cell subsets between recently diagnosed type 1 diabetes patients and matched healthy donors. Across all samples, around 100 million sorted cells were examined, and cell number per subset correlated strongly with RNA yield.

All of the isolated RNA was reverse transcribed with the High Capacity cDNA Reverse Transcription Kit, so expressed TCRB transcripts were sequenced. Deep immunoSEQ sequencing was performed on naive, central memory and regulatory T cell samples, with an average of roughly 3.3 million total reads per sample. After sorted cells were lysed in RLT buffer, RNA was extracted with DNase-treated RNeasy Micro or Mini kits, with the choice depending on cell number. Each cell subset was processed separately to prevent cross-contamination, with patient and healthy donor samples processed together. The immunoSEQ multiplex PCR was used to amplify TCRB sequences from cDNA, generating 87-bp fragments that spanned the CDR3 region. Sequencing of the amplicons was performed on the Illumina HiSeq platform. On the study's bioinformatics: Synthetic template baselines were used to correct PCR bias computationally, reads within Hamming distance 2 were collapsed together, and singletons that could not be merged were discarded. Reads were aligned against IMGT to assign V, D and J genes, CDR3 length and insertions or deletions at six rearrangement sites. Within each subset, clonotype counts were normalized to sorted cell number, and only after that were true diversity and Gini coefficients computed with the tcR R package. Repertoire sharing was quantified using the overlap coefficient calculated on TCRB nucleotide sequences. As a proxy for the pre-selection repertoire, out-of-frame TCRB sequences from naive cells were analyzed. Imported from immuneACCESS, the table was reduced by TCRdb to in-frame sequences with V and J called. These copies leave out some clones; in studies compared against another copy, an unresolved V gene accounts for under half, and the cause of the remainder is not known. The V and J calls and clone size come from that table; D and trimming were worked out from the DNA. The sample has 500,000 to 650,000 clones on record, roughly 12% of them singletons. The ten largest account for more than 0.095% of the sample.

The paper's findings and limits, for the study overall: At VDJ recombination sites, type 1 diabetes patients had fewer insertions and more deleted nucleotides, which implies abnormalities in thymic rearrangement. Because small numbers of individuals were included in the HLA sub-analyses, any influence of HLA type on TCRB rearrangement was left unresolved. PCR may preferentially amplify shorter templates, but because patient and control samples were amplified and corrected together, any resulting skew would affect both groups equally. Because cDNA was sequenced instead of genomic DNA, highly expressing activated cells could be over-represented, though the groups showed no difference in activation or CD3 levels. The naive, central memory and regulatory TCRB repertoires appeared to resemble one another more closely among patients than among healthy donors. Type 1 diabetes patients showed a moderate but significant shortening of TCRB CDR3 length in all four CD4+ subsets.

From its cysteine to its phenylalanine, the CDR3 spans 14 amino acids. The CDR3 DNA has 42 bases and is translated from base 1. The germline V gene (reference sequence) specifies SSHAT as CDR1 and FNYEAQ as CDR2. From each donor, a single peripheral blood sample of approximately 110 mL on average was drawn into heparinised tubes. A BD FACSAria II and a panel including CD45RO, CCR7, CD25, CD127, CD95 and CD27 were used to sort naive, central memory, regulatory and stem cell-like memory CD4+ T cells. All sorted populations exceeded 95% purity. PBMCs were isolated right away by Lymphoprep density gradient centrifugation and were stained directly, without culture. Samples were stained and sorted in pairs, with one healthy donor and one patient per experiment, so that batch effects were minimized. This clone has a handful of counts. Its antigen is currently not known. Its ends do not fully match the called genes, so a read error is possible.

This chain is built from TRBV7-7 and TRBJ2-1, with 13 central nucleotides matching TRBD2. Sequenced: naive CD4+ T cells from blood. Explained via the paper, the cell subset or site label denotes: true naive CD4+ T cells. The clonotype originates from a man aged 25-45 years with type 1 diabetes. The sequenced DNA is TGTGCTAGCAGCACTAGCGGGGGGGCCAATGAGCAGTTCTTC. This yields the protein CASSTSGGANEQFF.